The 22 T cell receptor beta chains presented below share a single source sample, sequenced in a study of blood T cell repertoires in COVID-19. TCRdb's copy holds only in-frame clones and misses some; the assay was immunoSEQ multiplex PCR. The table has about 230,000 clones, roughly 85% seen once; the top ten hold roughly 4.6%. Source material: peripheral blood. The receptors shown here come from a man aged 50 or older with COVID-19, enrolled during active disease.

The chain uses TRBV2 and TRBJ1-2, with D possibly being TRBD1 (5 bases). Germline lookup yields CDR1 SNHLY and CDR2 FYNNEI. The CDR3 runs 13 residues. Trimming took off 4 bases at V and 8 bases at J, with 14 bases between the two ends. CDR3 sequence (DNA): TGTGCCAGCAGTGTTTGGGGCGCAGGGGGCTACACCTTC. This translates into CASSVWGAGGYTF.

This clone was recorded only once. V gene TRBV21-1 combines with J gene TRBJ2-5; the table assigns TRBD2, which was not confirmed against the DNA. TRBV21-1 is assigned pseudogene status. This CDR3 spans 17 amino acids. CDR3 sequence reads: CASSDSLAGSNRGTQYF. DNA for the CDR3: TGTGCCAGCAGCGATTCACTAGCGGGGTCAAATAGAGGGACCCAGTACTTC.

The rearrangement joins TRBV27 to TRBJ1-2, with a weak D call TRBD1 (6 bases). The CDR3 contains 11 residues. Trimming removed 6 bases at V and 6 bases at J, with 8 bases between. Germline CDR1 and CDR2: MNHEY and SMNVEV (reference sequence). DNA of the CDR3: TGTGCCAGCAGACAGGGTGATGGCTACACCTTC. It specifies CASRQGDGYTF.

This sequence joins TRBV30 and TRBJ1-5, with D possibly TRBD1 on 5 matching bases. V was pared by 1 base and J by 0 bases, with 7 bases between. Germline assignment: CDR1 GTSNPN and CDR2 SVGIG (reference sequence). CDR3 length equals 14 residues. CDR3 sequence: CAWSEGDSNQPQHF. CDR3 bases: TGTGCCTGGAGTGAAGGGGATAGCAATCAGCCCCAGCATTTT.

The chain couples TRBV9 to TRBJ2-7; 7 positions agree with TRBD2. Germline V gene sequence: CDR1 SGDLS, CDR2 YYNGEE. V lost 0 bases, J lost 3 bases, and 3 bases stayed unmatched. The CDR3 runs 14 residues. In DNA form, the CDR3 reads TGTGCCAGCAGCGTAGGCAGGGAGGGCTACGAGCAGTACTTC. This translates into CASSVGREGYEQYF.

This sequence joins TRBV7-9 and TRBJ1-4; D remains ambiguous. V lost 1 base and J 11 bases, leaving 8 bases between the germline ends. The CDR3 runs 12 residues. Germline V gives CDR1 SEHNR, CDR2 FQNEAQ (reference sequence). CDR3 residues: CASSLDRDKLFF. CDR3 DNA: TGTGCCAGCAGCTTAGATCGAGATAAACTGTTTTTT.

A few counts support this clone. The chain uses TRBV10-1 and TRBJ2-7, with a weak D call TRBD1 (5 bases). The V end lost 7 bases, the J end lost 4 bases, and 14 bases lay between the germline ends. The CDR3 runs to 13 residues. Germline CDR1 reads WNHNN; CDR2 reads SYGVQD (reference sequence). The chain's CDR3 is CASINRCPYEQYF. CDR3 coding DNA: TGCGCCAGCATAAACAGGTGTCCTTACGAGCAGTACTTC.

V usage is TRBV7-9 and J usage is TRBJ2-2; TRBD2 is a possible D gene (6 bases). CDR1 is SEHNR, CDR2 FQNEAQ, per germline (reference sequence). The V end lost 7 bases, the J end lost 5 bases, and 14 bases lay between the germline ends. There are 14 residues in the CDR3. The CDR3 loop is CASTLGGITGELFF. CDR3 DNA: TGTGCCAGCACCCTGGGGGGAATTACCGGGGAGCTGTTTTTT. Filled out from reference TRBV7-9 and TRBJ2-2, the complete variable domain reads DTGVSQNPRHKITKRGQNVTFRCDPISEHNRLYWYRQTLGQGPEFLTYFQNEAQLEKSRLLSDRFSAERPKGSFSTLEIQRTEQGDSAMYLCASTLGGITGELFFGEGSRLTVL.

The chain couples TRBV28 to TRBJ1-1, with D perhaps TRBD1 (6 bases). The CDR3 is 13 residues long. V was pared by 8 bases and J by 1 base, with 11 bases between. CDR1 MDHEN and CDR2 SYDVKM come from the germline V gene. CDR3 amino acids: CASEGHENTEAFF. The CDR3 coding sequence is TGTGCCAGCGAGGGACACGAGAACACTGAAGCTTTCTTT.

This clone was counted between two and nine times. The chain recombines TRBV4-3 with TRBJ1-5; TRBD1 aligns across 8 bases. V trimming: 0 bases; J trimming: 6 bases; junction bases outside the gene matches: 4. The CDR3 is 15 amino acids. Per the germline V gene, CDR1 is LGHNA and CDR2 is YSLEER. The CDR3 loop reads CASSQDSTGGQPQHF. In DNA, the CDR3 is TGCGCCAGCAGCCAAGATTCCACAGGGGGTCAGCCCCAGCATTTT.

This sequence joins TRBV9 and TRBJ1-1; D is possibly TRBD1 (6 bases). Germline lookup yields CDR1 SGDLS and CDR2 YYNGEE. CDR3 length: 13 residues. The germline V and J ends were trimmed by 4 bases and 3 bases, with 10 bases remaining between them. CDR3 sequence reads: CASSLRQDTEAFF. CDR3 in DNA: TGTGCCAGCAGCCTCAGACAGGACACTGAAGCTTTCTTT.

The chain links TRBV5-4 to TRBJ1-5, with a tentative D call TRBD1 (5 bases). Trimming took off 1 base at V and 2 bases at J, with 13 bases between the two ends. Per the germline V gene, CDR1 is SGHNT and CDR2 is YYREEE (reference sequence). The CDR3 has 16 amino acids. The CDR3 DNA sequence: TGTGCCAGCAGCTTGCTGCGCCCACAGGGCAATCAGCCCCAGCATTTT. This codes for CASSLLRPQGNQPQHF. Full variable domain (rest looked up from reference TRBV5-4 and TRBJ1-5): ETGVTQSPTHLIKTRGQQVTLRCSSQSGHNTVSWYQQALGQGPQFIFQYYREEENGRGNFPPRFSGLQFPNYSSELNVNALELDDSALYLCASSLLRPQGNQPQHFGDGTRLSIL.

This clone turned up a few times. The chain has TRBV6-5 and TRBJ2-7; D unclear. Trimming stripped 6 bases from V and 4 bases from J, with 7 bases between. The length of the CDR3 is 11 residues. Germline V gene data show CDR1 as MNHEY and CDR2 as SVGAGI. The CDR3 is CASRAVYEQYF. CDR3 nucleotides: TGTGCCAGCAGAGCTGTTTACGAGCAGTACTTC.

The genes are TRBV29-1 and TRBJ2-2; 10 nucleotides align to TRBD2. Germline V gene lookup returns CDR1 SQVTM and CDR2 ANQGSEA. V gave up 2 bases and J gave up 6 bases; unmatched junction bases: 6. The CDR3 length is 15 residues. CDR3 DNA sequence: TGCAGCGTTGAACTCAGCGGGGGGGCCGCCGGGGAGCTGTTTTTT. Amino acids: CSVELSGGAAGELFF.

The V call is TRBV18, the J call TRBJ1-2; no firm D call. There are 13 residues in the CDR3. In germline, CDR1 is KGHSH, CDR2 LQKENI. Trimming stripped 0 bases from V and 1 base from J, with 3 bases between. CDR3 in DNA: TGTGCCAGCTCACCACCCGGTAACTATGGCTACACCTTC. Amino acid sequence: CASSPPGNYGYTF.

This chain connects TRBV6-5 to TRBJ1-4; D is perhaps TRBD1 (5 bases). V lost 3 bases and J lost 7, with 15 bases in between. This CDR3 spans 15 amino acids. The germline gives CDR1 MNHEY, CDR2 SVGAGI. CDR3 region: CASSYGSGRGEKLFF. The CDR3 nucleotides read TGTGCCAGCAGTTATGGTTCGGGGAGGGGTGAAAAACTGTTTTTT.

The table lists this clone with a count of one. The chain carries TRBV7-2 and TRBJ2-3; tentative D call: TRBD1 (5 bases). Trimming took off 0 bases at V and 2 bases at J, with 18 bases between the two ends. This CDR3 region has 18 residues. Looked up from germline, CDR1 is SGHTA and CDR2 is FQGNSA. This chain's CDR3 is CASSLAKGQLILTDTQYF. The CDR3 bases are TGTGCCAGCAGCTTAGCGAAGGGGCAGCTGATCCTCACAGATACGCAGTATTTT. The whole variable domain, remainder taken from reference TRBV7-2 and TRBJ2-3, is GAGVSQSPSNKVTEKGKDVELRCDPISGHTALYWYRQSLGQGLEFLIYFQGNSAPDKSGLPSDRFSAERTGGSVSTLTIQRTQQEDSAVYLCASSLAKGQLILTDTQYFGPGTRLTVL.

This rearrangement joins TRBV19 to TRBJ1-1; 11 bases agree with TRBD1. Germline lookup yields CDR1 LNHDA and CDR2 SQIVND (reference sequence). The V gene end was trimmed by 5 bases and the J gene end by 4 bases; junction bases not matched to a gene: 6. CDR3 length equals 15 residues. CDR3 in DNA: TGTGCCAGTAGTCCGCTGGGACAGGGGGGCACTGAAGCTTTCTTT. Translating it yields CASSPLGQGGTEAFF.

The chain joins TRBV29-1 to TRBJ1-6; 8 bases agree with TRBD1. Germline V gene data show CDR1 as SQVTM and CDR2 as ANQGSEA. J was trimmed by 9 bases and V by 6 bases; bases with no gene match: 7. The CDR3 contains 13 residues. The CDR3 coding sequence is TGCAGCGTCAGCCAGGGGGCTTTTTCACCCCTCCACTTT. Translated, it gives CSVSQGAFSPLHF.

The genes are TRBV15 and TRBJ2-3; D call uncertain. V was clipped by 3 bases and J by 3 bases, with 7 bases between them. Germline V gene sequence: CDR1 LNHNV, CDR2 YYDKDF (reference sequence). The CDR3 runs to 13 residues. CDR3 residues: CATSSTGTDTQYF. CDR3 nucleotides: TGTGCCACCAGCAGCACCGGGACAGATACGCAGTATTTT.

The V and J genes are TRBV15 and TRBJ1-2; 7 positions agree with TRBD1. The trim removed 1 base at V and 2 bases at J, leaving 4 bases unmatched. Looked up from germline, CDR1 is LNHNV and CDR2 is YYDKDF (reference sequence). This CDR3 contains 15 residues. CDR3 bases: TGTGCCACCAGCAGAGGAGGCAGGGGGAACTATGGCTACACCTTC. It specifies CATSRGGRGNYGYTF.

V and J are TRBV21-1 and TRBJ2-4; the D call TRBD2 from the table was never checked on the DNA. TRBV21-1 is a documented pseudogene. The length of the CDR3 is 15 residues. CDR3 bases: TGTGCCAGCAGCAAAGCTTGGAGCCCTCAAAACATTCAGTACTTC. This gives the protein CASSKAWSPQNIQYF.